The 16 T cell receptor beta chains listed next were all sequenced from one sample in a study of CD8 T cells in ankylosing spondylitis. In TCRdb, the 5' RACE reads were re-called with MiXCR into one record per CDR3 protein. The sample includes a few hundred thousand distinct CDR3 sequences, under 20% of them seen just once. The specimen was blood, either unsorted or a sorted T cell fraction (not recorded which). The receptors were sampled from a male donor with ankylosing spondylitis or in good health (not recorded which).

The V and J genes are TRBV30 and TRBJ2-1; D gene ambiguous. Germline V gene data show CDR1 as GTSNPN and CDR2 as SVGIG (reference sequence). CDR3 size: 11 residues. The V end lost 1 base, the J end lost 7 bases, and 5 bases lay between the germline ends. CDR3 coding DNA: TGTGCCTGGAGTGAATGGAATGAGCAGTTCTTC. This codes for CAWSEWNEQFF. The full variable domain, rest sourced from reference TRBV30 and TRBJ2-1, is SQTIHQWPATLVQPVGSPLSLECTVEGTSNPNLYWYRQAAGRGLQLLFYSVGIGQISSEVPQNLSASRPQDRQFILSSKKLLLSDSGFYLCAWSEWNEQFFGPGTRLTVL.

V and J are TRBV30 and TRBJ2-2; D remains ambiguous. Germline lookup yields CDR1 GTSNPN and CDR2 SVGIG (reference sequence). The CDR3 loop spans 16 amino acids. V was clipped by 0 bases and J by 4 bases, with 15 bases between them. The CDR3 spells CAWSVMLFHRTGELFF. CDR3 nucleotide sequence: TGTGCCTGGAGTGTGATGTTGTTCCATCGCACCGGGGAGCTGTTTTTT.

This clonotype has a count of ten or more. The chain couples TRBV4-3 to TRBJ1-1; 9 bases are a match to TRBD1. This CDR3 comprises 14 residues. V trimming: 4 bases; J trimming: 5 bases; junction bases outside the gene matches: 5. Germline assignment: CDR1 LGHNA and CDR2 YSLEER. CDR3 amino acids: CASSLDRGGTEAFF. CDR3 bases: TGCGCCAGCAGCCTGGACAGGGGTGGGACTGAAGCTTTCTTT.

This sequence joins TRBV4-1 and TRBJ2-7, with TRBD2 matching 8 bases. This CDR3 spans 18 amino acids. The germline gives CDR1 MGHRA, CDR2 YSYEKL. V shed 0 bases and J 5 bases; nucleotides not matched to a gene: 15. CDR3 protein: CASSQDLPLDSGNHEQYF. The CDR3 DNA reads as TGCGCCAGCAGCCAAGATCTCCCCCTTGATAGCGGGAACCACGAGCAGTACTTC.

This clonotype has a count of ten or more. This sequence joins TRBV5-1 and TRBJ2-7; 9 nucleotides agree with TRBD1. V gave up 0 bases and J gave up 2 bases; unmatched junction bases: 6. Looked up from germline, CDR1 is SGHRS and CDR2 is YFSETQ. The CDR3 covers 16 residues. The chain's CDR3 is CASSLVYGQGTYEQYF. The CDR3 DNA is TGCGCCAGCAGCTTGGTTTACGGACAGGGGACCTACGAGCAGTACTTC.

This clonotype was detected a few times. The chain has TRBV6-2 or TRBV6-3 and TRBJ2-7; D might be TRBD1 (6 bases). Germline CDR1 MNHEY, CDR2 SVGEGT. The V end was cut by 2 bases, the J end by 6 bases, with 17 bases between. The CDR3 spans 15 residues. The CDR3 reads CASSYALGTPGEQYF. CDR3 sequence (DNA): TGTGCCAGCAGTTACGCTCTAGGGACACCAGGCGAGCAGTACTTC.

Only a few counts were recorded for this clonotype. CDR3 loop: CSAREVTSGFGTQYF. CDR3 DNA sequence: TGCAGTGCTAGAGAGGTGACTAGCGGTTTCGGTACGCAGTATTTT. The rearrangement uses TRBV20-1 and TRBJ2-3; 9 bases are a match to TRBD2. V was clipped by 0 bases and J by 8 bases; unmatched bases: 9. The CDR3 contains 15 residues. Germline CDR1 is DFQATT and CDR2 is SNEGSKA (reference sequence).

This clonotype was seen a handful of times. The chain couples TRBV27 to TRBJ2-1; 7 bases fit TRBD1. Unmatched junction bases numbered 2, after V lost 0 bases and J lost 3 bases. CDR1 MNHEY and CDR2 SMNVEV come from the germline V gene (reference sequence). CDR3 length equals 15 residues. CDR3 nucleotide sequence: TGTGCCAGCAGTTTATCTCGGACAGGCTACAATGAGCAGTTCTTC. The encoded protein is CASSLSRTGYNEQFF.

The V gene is TRBV10-3, the J gene TRBJ2-7; perhaps TRBD2 as D (6 bases). The germline CDR1 and CDR2 sequences are ENHRY and SYGVKD. Trimming pared 4 bases from V and 2 bases from J, leaving 12 bases between. The CDR3 has 14 amino acids. In DNA form, the CDR3 reads TGTGCCATCAGTGGGAGCGGGCCTACCTACGAGCAGTACTTC. Amino acids: CAISGSGPTYEQYF.

This chain links TRBV27 with TRBJ1-3; a weak D match, TRBD1 (6 bases). The germline CDR1 and CDR2 sequences are MNHEY and SMNVEV (reference sequence). The CDR3 loop spans 15 amino acids. The V end lost 5 bases, the J end lost 2 bases, and 13 bases lay between the germline ends. This chain's CDR3 is CASSHRVAPGNTIYF. The CDR3 nucleotides read TGTGCCAGCAGTCACAGGGTCGCCCCTGGAAACACCATATATTTT.

V and J are TRBV11-2 and TRBJ2-3; TRBD1 matches at 8 bases. The V and J ends lost 1 base and 1 base, in that order; junction bases with no gene match: 1. The CDR3 loop spans 15 amino acids. The germline V gene encodes CDR1 SGHAT and CDR2 FQNNGV. The DNA of the CDR3 is TGTGCCAGCAGCTTAGGGGGACAGGGCACAGATACGCAGTATTTT. Translating it yields CASSLGGQGTDTQYF.

This clonotype was observed a few times. The J gene is TRBJ2-3, the V gene TRBV4-3, with D possibly being TRBD2 (6 bases). The germline gives CDR1 LGHNA, CDR2 YSLEER. The ends were cut back, 0 bases at V and 2 bases at J, with 15 bases in the middle. The CDR3 sequence is 17 residues long. The chain's CDR3 is CASSQDGARGYTDTQYF. Written as DNA, the CDR3 is TGCGCCAGCAGCCAAGATGGGGCGCGGGGCTACACAGATACGCAGTATTTT.

This clonotype was seen only a few times. This sequence joins TRBV11-2 and TRBJ2-5, with TRBD2 matching over 8 bases. V trimming: 6 bases; J trimming: 5 bases; junction bases outside the gene matches: 17. Looked up from germline, CDR1 is SGHAT and CDR2 is FQNNGV. The CDR3 has 17 residues. The CDR3 DNA is TGTGCCAGCAGTCTAGAGCCTAGCGGGCGCGGTATTGAGACCCAGTACTTC. This gives the protein CASSLEPSGRGIETQYF.

This clonotype was observed many times. The chain joins TRBV2 to TRBJ2-1, with a tentative D call TRBD1 (6 bases). V was pared by 8 bases and J by 6 bases, with 20 bases between. This CDR3 is 15 amino acids long. Germline CDR1 reads SNHLY; CDR2 reads FYNNEI. The DNA for the CDR3 is TGTGCCAGCCTTCCAACAGGGACGCTTTCCAATGAGCAGTTCTTC. Its translation: CASLPTGTLSNEQFF.

This clonotype occurred a few times. The V call is TRBV5-4, the J call TRBJ2-1; a weak D match, TRBD2 (6 bases). V was pared by 2 bases and J by 5 bases, with 8 bases between. The CDR3 has 13 residues. CDR1 and CDR2 (germline): SGHNT, YYREEE (reference sequence). The DNA of the CDR3 is TGTGCCAGCAGCTTTAGCGGAGACAATGAGCAGTTCTTC. It specifies CASSFSGDNEQFF.

This clonotype has a count of ten or more. The V gene is TRBV5-5, the J gene TRBJ2-7; 7 bases agree with TRBD1. Germline V lookup: CDR1 SGHKS, CDR2 YYEKEE (reference sequence). The CDR3 is made up of 16 amino acids. J was trimmed by 7 bases and V by 0 bases; bases with no gene match: 13. The CDR3 coding sequence is TGTGCCAGCAGCTTGGGGACGACAGGGACCATGGGAGAGCAGTACTTC. Encoded protein: CASSLGTTGTMGEQYF.